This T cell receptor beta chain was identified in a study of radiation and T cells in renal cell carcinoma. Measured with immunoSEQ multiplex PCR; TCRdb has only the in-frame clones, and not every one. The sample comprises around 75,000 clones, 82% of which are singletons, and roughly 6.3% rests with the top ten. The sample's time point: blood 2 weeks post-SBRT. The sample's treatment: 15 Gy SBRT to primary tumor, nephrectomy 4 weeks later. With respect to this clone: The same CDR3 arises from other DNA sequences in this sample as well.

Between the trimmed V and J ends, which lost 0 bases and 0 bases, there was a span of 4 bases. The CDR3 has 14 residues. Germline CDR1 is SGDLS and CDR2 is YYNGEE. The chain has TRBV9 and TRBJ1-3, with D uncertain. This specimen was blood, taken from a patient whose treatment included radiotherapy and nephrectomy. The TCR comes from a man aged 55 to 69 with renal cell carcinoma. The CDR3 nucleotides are TGTGCCAGCAGCGTAGAGGGCTCTGGAAACACCATATATTTT. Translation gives CASSVEGSGNTIYF.